This TCR beta chain was documented in a study of blood T cell repertoires in COVID-19. Turning to the study itself: Nucleic acid was either cDNA or gDNA, and it came from T cells, B-cell-depleted T cells, or PBMCs.

This clone is a singleton in its sample. Clones were sequenced by immunoSEQ multiplex PCR, and TCRdb holds only the in-frame ones, with some missing. Of under 200,000 clones listed, less than 90% were seen once; the top ten hold approximately 4%. The CDR3 has 13 residues. Germline V CDR1 and CDR2: SGHDN, FVKESK. Between the trimmed V and J ends, which lost 4 bases and 1 base, there was a span of 7 bases. The sequence derives from a woman in her 70s with acute or convalescent COVID-19. This chain uses TRBV14 with TRBJ2-5; unclear D gene. The sequenced sample was peripheral blood. Here the CDR3 reads CASSRGSQETQYF. Written as DNA, the CDR3 is TGTGCCAGCAGCCGCGGCAGCCAAGAGACCCAGTACTTC. Filled out from reference TRBV14 and TRBJ2-5, the complete variable domain reads EAGVTQFPSHSVIEKGQTVTLRCDPISGHDNLYWYRRVMGKEIKFLLHFVKESKQDESGMPNNRFLAERTGGTYSTLKVQPAELEDSGVYFCASSRGSQETQYFGPGTRLLVL.